The T cell receptor beta chain under discussion was sequenced for a study of cytomegalovirus exposure and HLA in healthy donors. Study in general: Across under 450 genotyped donors, 81% landed in the Caucasian-associated ancestry cluster. Study conclusions and caveats: When analyzed later, the rates of TCR association showed variation by HLA locus, with DRB1 the most and HLA-C the fewest.

Germline V gene data show CDR1 as MDHEN and CDR2 as SYDVKM. The V end lost 1 base, the J end lost 0 bases, and 12 bases lay between the germline ends. The CDR3 loop spans 16 amino acids. On this clone: Its antigen is unidentified.

With 60 Vbeta and 13 Jbeta primers, the PCR was carried out. Data came from immunoSEQ multiplex PCR; TCRdb stores just in-frame clones and leaves some out. The sample includes around 130,000 clones. Sample: PBMCs. The chain uses TRBV28 and TRBJ1-1; tentative D call: TRBD1 (6 bases). This TCR was sampled from a woman in her sixties in good health and CMV-seronegative. In nucleotides, the CDR3 is TGTGCCAGCAGTTTATTCCAGGGGTTTATGAACACTGAAGCTTTCTTT. It specifies CASSLFQGFMNTEAFF.